This TCR beta chain derives from a study of blood T cells in healthy people across ages. In this sample, this clonotype turned up a few times. PCR was performed a second time for 7 to 11 cycles using a sample-barcoded 5' primer and a J-beta primer mix. TCRdb itself ran the 5' RACE reads through MiXCR, one entry per CDR3 protein. The sample holds roughly 1,100,000 distinct CDR3 sequences, 25% seen once. The CDR3 has 13 residues. Trimming took off 5 bases at V and 7 bases at J, with 15 bases between the two ends. Per germline, CDR1 SGHRS and CDR2 YFSETQ. The same sample was also used in a study of T cells of mothers and their children.

The chain recombines TRBV5-1 with TRBJ1-1; the D is unclear. The sequence was obtained from a girl aged 2 to 9 in good health. The sequenced sample was blood. CDR3 nucleotide sequence: TGCGCCAGCAGTCAAGGCGGTAGGGTTGAAGCTTTCTTT. Translated: CASSQGGRVEAFF.